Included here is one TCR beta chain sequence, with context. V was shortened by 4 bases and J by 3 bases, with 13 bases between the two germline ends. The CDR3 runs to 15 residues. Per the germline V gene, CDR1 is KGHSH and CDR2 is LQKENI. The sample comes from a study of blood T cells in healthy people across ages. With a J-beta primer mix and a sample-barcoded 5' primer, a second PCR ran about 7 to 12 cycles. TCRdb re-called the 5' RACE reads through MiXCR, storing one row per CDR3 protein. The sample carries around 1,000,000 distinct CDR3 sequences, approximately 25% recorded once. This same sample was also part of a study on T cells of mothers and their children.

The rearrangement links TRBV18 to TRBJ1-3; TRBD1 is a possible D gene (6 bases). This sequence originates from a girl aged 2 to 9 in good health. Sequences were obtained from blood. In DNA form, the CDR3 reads TGTGCCAGCTCACTCCCGACAGGTGTTGGAAACACCATATATTTT. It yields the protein CASSLPTGVGNTIYF. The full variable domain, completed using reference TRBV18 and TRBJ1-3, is NAGVMQNPRHLVRRRGQEARLRCSPMKGHSHVYWYRQLPEEGLKFMVYLQKENIIDESGMPKERFSAEFPKEGPSILRIQQVVRGDSAAYFCASSLPTGVGNTIYFGEGSWLTVV.